These T cell receptor delta chains were read from a single sample in a study of gamma-delta T cells after stem cell transplantation. TCRdb reprocessed the RT-PCR reads using CATT. The sample lists 13,000 to 15,000 delta-chain clones; around 30% were seen once. Sequenced input: gamma-delta T cells. The receptors shown here come from a human donor. It is not recorded whose cells these are; they may come from a transplant donor. The CDR3 runs from the conserved cysteine through the conserved F or W. D genes are given only for firm matches. Expanded clones get a size class; other rows say once, few or many, or leave the size out.

clone_size | d_call | j_call | v_call | cdr3_nt | cdr3_aa
medium-sized | TRDD3 | TRDJ1 | TRDV1 | TGTGCTCTTGACGAAAATCCTAGGGGGGATACCGATGGGACCGATAAACTCATCTTT | CALDENPRGDTDGTDKLIF
- | TRDD3 | TRDJ1 | TRDV3 | TGTGCCTTTAAGCGCTATCACTGGGGGACCCGCGATAAACTCATCTTT | CAFKRYHWGTRDKLIF
- | - | TRDJ1 | TRDV1 | TGTGCTCTTGGGGAACTTGACCGGGGGGCCGAGTACACCGATAAACTCATCTTT | CALGELDRGAEYTDKLIF
few | TRDD3 | TRDJ3 | TRDV3 | TGTGCCTTTAACTCCCCCTTCCTCCCCCGCTGGGGGATACCCAGCTCCTGGGACACCCGACAGATGTTTTTC | CAFNSPFLPRWGIPSSWDTRQMFF
- | TRDD3 | TRDJ1 | TRDV2 | TGTGCCTGTGGGACACTGGGGGATACAGGTGGAGCCGATAAACTCATCTTT | CACGTLGDTGGADKLIF
few | TRDD3 | TRDJ1 | TRDV2 | TGTGCCTGTGACACGGGATACCGCGTATACACCGATAAACTCATCTTT | CACDTGYRVYTDKLIF
- | - | TRDJ1 | TRDV2 | TGTGCCTGTGAGGGCCGCCACCATCGCCACACCGATAAACTCATCTTT | CACEGRHHRHTDKLIF
- | TRDD3 | TRDJ1 | TRDV1 | TGTTCTCTTGGGGAAAGTTTCACTACCTCGGGGATACAAATGGGGGACTCCGATAAACTCATCTTT | CSLGESFTTSGIQMGDSDKLIF
- | - | TRDJ1 | TRDV1 | TGTGCTATTGGGGAAAGGAATTTGAGGGCCCAAAGGAAGACCGATAAACTCATCTTT | CAIGERNLRAQRKTDKLIF
- | TRDD3 | TRDJ1 | TRDV1 | TGTGCTCTTGGGTTAATAACCCGGCCCCCACTGGGGGATACAACCGATAAACTCATCTTT | CALGLITRPPLGDTTDKLIF
- | TRDD3 | TRDJ2 | TRDV1 | TGTGCTCTTGGGCAAAGATTCCTGGTGGGGGATACGCGGATCAAACAGGTGACAGCACAACTCTTCTTT | CALGQRFLVGDTRIKQVTAQLFF
few | TRDD3 | TRDJ1 | TRDV2 | TGTGCCTGTGACTCGGCCTTCCTTACTGGGGGATATGGGCGGACCGATAAACTCATCTTT | CACDSAFLTGGYGRTDKLIF
- | - | TRDJ1 | TRDV1 | TGTGCTCTTGGGGAACTTATCCTCCCCGGACGGTACACCGATAAACTCATCTTT | CALGELILPGRYTDKLIF
few | TRDD3 | TRDJ1 | TRAV29/DV5 | TGTGCAGCAAGCGAGGGACATCGTACTGGGGGATATCCGGTACTCATCTTT | CAASEGHRTGGYPVLIF
- | TRDD3 | TRDJ3 | TRDV2 | TGTGCCTGTGACACTTTACTGGGGGACCACTCCTGGGACACCCGACAGATGTTTTTC | CACDTLLGDHSWDTRQMFF
few | TRDD3 | TRDJ1 | TRDV1 | TGTGCTCTTGGGTACTACCTCCCTACTGGGGGATACCAATCATCCCCCGGTAGGCTCATCTTT | CALGYYLPTGGYQSSPGRLIF
once | - | TRDJ1 | TRDV1 | TGTGCTCGTGGGGACGAGATCCGCGTAAGGGTTAAACTCATCTTT | CARGDEIRVRVKLIF
- | TRDD3 | TRDJ2 | TRDV2 | TGTGCCTGTGACACCGGCTGGGGGTCCGCCCGACCTTTTACAGGACACCTCTTCTTT | CACDTGWGSARPFTGHLFF
- | TRDD2 | TRDJ1 | TRDV1 | TGTGCTCTTGGGGGCCATATATGGGCCTTCCTACTAGGACCGGGGGACTTGTACACCGATAAACTCATCTTT | CALGGHIWAFLLGPGDLYTDKLIF
- | - | TRDJ1 | TRDV1 | TGTGCTCTTGGGGAACCATTTAAGTCCTCAGACGTGTGGGAAAACACCGATAAACTCATCTTT | CALGEPFKSSDVWENTDKLIF
- | - | TRDJ2 | TRDV1 | TGTGCTCTTGGGTTCGCCTTCCTACTGGGGGTCCCTTTGACAGCACAACTCTTCTTT | CALGFAFLLGVPLTAQLFF
- | TRDD3 | TRDJ3 | TRDV2 | TGTGCCTGTGACACCGTAGTCACTGGGGGGCCCCCGAACTGCGACACCCGACAGATGTTTTTC | CACDTVVTGGPPNCDTRQMFF
few | TRDD3 | TRDJ1 | TRDV1 | TGTGCTCTTGGGGATGGGGATGAAAACTGGGGGACCGATAAACTCATCTTT | CALGDGDENWGTDKLIF
- | TRDD3 | TRDJ1 | TRDV1 | TGTGCTCTTGGGGAAAGGGTGGGGGAGCCCTACACCGATAAACTCATCTTT | CALGERVGEPYTDKLIF
few | - | TRDJ1 | TRDV3 | TGTGCCTTTCGAGTTGGAACCGATAAACTCATCTTT | CAFRVGTDKLIF
few | TRDD3 | TRDJ3 | TRDV2 | TGTGCCTGTGACACCTTAGATCTGGGGGATAGCTCCTGGGACACCCGACAGATGTTTTTC | CACDTLDLGDSSWDTRQMFF
few | - | TRDJ1 | TRDV1 | TGTGCTCTTGGGGAACCCAGCTTCCTCGGGATACCCTTTGCCGATAAACTCATCTTT | CALGEPSFLGIPFADKLIF
- | - | TRDJ1 | TRDV2 | TGTGCCTGTGACAAACGGGGGGACTACACCGATAAACTCATCTTT | CACDKRGDYTDKLIF
few | - | TRDJ1 | TRDV3 | TGTGCCTTTAGATCCGAGTACACCGATAAACTCATCTTT | CAFRSEYTDKLIF
medium-sized | TRDD3 | TRDJ3 | TRDV2 | TGTGCCTGTGACCTACTGGGGGATAGCTCCTGGGACACCCGACAGATGTTTTTC | CACDLLGDSSWDTRQMFF
few | TRDD3 | TRDJ1 | TRDV3 | TGTGCCTCCCCCCGTGGCTTCGGGTGGGATACGCGTACCGATAAACTCATCTTT | CASPRGFGWDTRTDKLIF
- | TRDD3 | TRDJ3 | TRDV2 | TGTGCCTGTGACACTAGGTTACTGGGGGATGGTAACCGGGACACCCGACAGATGTTTTTC | CACDTRLLGDGNRDTRQMFF
- | TRDD3 | TRDJ1 | TRDV1 | TGTGCTCTTGGGGACCAGATCCTTCCGGTCGAGCCTTACTGGGGGACTAAGTACACCGATAAACTCATCTTT | CALGDQILPVEPYWGTKYTDKLIF
once | - | TRDJ1 | TRDV2 | TGTGCCTATGACAGAGGGTACACCGATAAACTCATCTTT | CAYDRGYTDKLIF
- | - | TRDJ1 | TRDV1 | TGTGCTCTTGGGGACCTACAGTGCTTCTCCACGTACACCGATAAACTCATCTTT | CALGDLQCFSTYTDKLIF
few | TRDD3 | TRDJ2 | TRAV29/DV5 | TGTGCAGCAAGCGGAGAATGGGGGATACCGACAGCACAACTCTTCTTT | CAASGEWGIPTAQLFF
- | - | TRDJ1 | TRDV2 | TGTGCCTGTGACAGGGCATACAGTTTTCGTAAACTCATCTTT | CACDRAYSFRKLIF
few | TRDD3 | TRDJ2 | TRDV1 | TGTGCTCTTGGGGAACCTCCGCAGGTTTCCTGGGGGTGTCCTTTGACAGCACAACTCTTCTTT | CALGEPPQVSWGCPLTAQLFF
medium-sized | TRDD3 | TRDJ3 | TRDV2 | TGTGCCTGTGACACCCTGTACTGGGGGACCTCCTGGGACACCCGACAGATGTTTTTC | CACDTLYWGTSWDTRQMFF
- | - | TRDJ3 | TRDV2 | TGTGCCTGTGACACCGGGTGGGGAAGCTCCTGGGACACCCGACAGATGTTTTTC | CACDTGWGSSWDTRQMFF